These 21 T cell receptor beta chains were all obtained from the same sample, sequenced in a study of TIL therapy for anti-PD-1-resistant metastatic lung cancer. Sequencing used immunoSEQ v3. Only in-frame clones appear in the TCRdb table, and some are missing; sequencing was by immunoSEQ multiplex PCR. The data contain tens of thousands of clones, around 87% of them singletons. Time point of the sample: pre-treatment sample, taken before nivolumab and TIL therapy. The sample here was blood, taken at baseline. The receptors derive from a person aged 25 to 85 with non-small cell lung cancer.

The count of this clone is one. The chain joins TRBV27 to TRBJ2-1, with TRBD2 identical over 12 bases. With V trimmed by 5 bases and J by 10 bases, 15 bases remained unmatched. This CDR3 contains 17 residues. The germline V gene encodes CDR1 MNHEY and CDR2 SMNVEV (reference sequence). DNA for the CDR3: TGTGCCAGCAGTCGGATTCAAGTGGCTAGCGGGGGGGCAGAGCAGTTCTTC. It codes for CASSRIQVASGGAEQFF.

The V gene is TRBV6-5, the J gene TRBJ2-4; TRBD2 aligns across 11 bases. Germline loops: CDR1 MNHEY, CDR2 SVGAGI. J lost 3 bases, V lost 4 bases, and 5 bases had no gene match. CDR3 length equals 16 residues. The CDR3 reads CASSSLAGVGKNIQYF. The CDR3 DNA is TGTGCCAGCAGTTCACTAGCGGGAGTAGGCAAAAACATTCAGTACTTC.

The chain employs TRBV29-1 and TRBJ1-1; no definite D call. The V end was cut by 1 base, the J end by 5 bases, with 17 bases between. CDR1 SQVTM and CDR2 ANQGSEA come from the germline V gene. The length of the CDR3 is 15 residues. CDR3 nucleotides: TGCAGCGTTGAAGGGGGAAGGCGGGGAGGGACTGAAGCTTTCTTT. The encoded protein is CSVEGGRRGGTEAFF.

This clone is a singleton in its sample. V is TRBV27 and J is TRBJ2-1; D unclear. CDR3 size: 15 residues. Germline CDR1 and CDR2: MNHEY and SMNVEV (reference sequence). The ends were cut back, 5 bases at V and 2 bases at J, with 13 bases in the middle. For the CDR3, the DNA is TGTGCCAGCAGTCAAGGGTGGGGAACCTACAATGAGCAGTTCTTC. As protein: CASSQGWGTYNEQFF.

The rearrangement uses TRBV9 and TRBJ1-6; D may be TRBD1 (5 bases). V was pared by 5 bases and J by 6 bases, with 9 bases between. This CDR3 is built from 13 residues. The germline V gene has CDR1 SGDLS and CDR2 YYNGEE. Written as DNA, the CDR3 is TGTGCCAGCAGGGGGACGGCTAATTCACCCCTCCACTTT. This translates into CASRGTANSPLHF.

V is TRBV19 and J is TRBJ1-5; D possibly corresponds to TRBD1 (6 bases). With 5 bases removed from V and 0 bases from J, the gap between germline ends came to 8 bases. The CDR3 runs 14 residues. CDR1 LNHDA and CDR2 SQIVND come from the germline V gene (reference sequence). CDR3: CASSEQGSNQPQHF. The CDR3 bases are TGTGCCAGTAGTGAACAGGGTAGCAATCAGCCCCAGCATTTT.

This clone was seen a handful of times. J is TRBJ1-1 and V is TRBV7-9; 7 bases agree with TRBD1. The CDR3 totals 13 residues. V gave up 6 bases and J gave up 6 bases; unmatched junction bases: 7. Per the germline V gene, CDR1 is SEHNR and CDR2 is FQNEAQ (reference sequence). DNA of the CDR3: TGTGCCAGCAGACGCACCGGGACAGCTGAAGCTTTCTTT. This translates into CASRRTGTAEAFF. Looking up the rest from reference TRBV7-9 and TRBJ1-1 gives the full variable domain: DTGVSQNPRHKITKRGQNVTFRCDPISEHNRLYWYRQTLGQGPEFLTYFQNEAQLEKSRLLSDRFSAERPKGSFSTLEIQRTEQGDSAMYLCASRRTGTAEAFFGQGTRLTVV.

This chain uses TRBV6-2 or TRBV6-3 with TRBJ1-4; TRBD1 agrees at 7 bases. CDR1 MNHEY and CDR2 SVGEGT come from the germline V gene. Germline trimming cut 6 bases from V and 12 bases from J; bases unmatched to any gene: 16. The CDR3 length is 15 residues. Here the CDR3 DNA reads TGTGCCAGCAGCTCCGGGACAGCCGGCCGATGGGAACTGTTTTTT. As protein: CASSSGTAGRWELFF.

The gene calls are TRBV12-5 and TRBJ2-7, with 9 bases identical to TRBD2. The CDR3 totals 16 residues. The V and J ends lost 5 bases and 3 bases, in that order; junction bases with no gene match: 11. Germline V CDR1 and CDR2: LGHNT, FRNRAP. CDR3 region: CASGPALAGLVYEQYF. For the CDR3, the DNA is TGTGCTAGTGGTCCGGCCCTAGCGGGGCTTGTCTACGAGCAGTACTTC.

The chain carries TRBV3-1 (or the pseudogene TRBV3-2) and TRBJ2-7; D gene unclear. Per germline, CDR1 LGHDT and CDR2 YNNKEL (reference sequence). CDR3 length equals 14 residues. Trimming pared 4 bases from V and 7 bases from J, leaving 17 bases between. CDR3 loop: CASSLSGGVREQYF. CDR3 nucleotides: TGTGCCAGCAGCCTATCAGGTGGGGTGCGGGAGCAGTACTTC.

V and J are TRBV6-6 and TRBJ2-4; 8 bases agree with TRBD1. After removal of 6 bases from V and 9 bases from J, the junction contained 7 bases not matched to a gene. Germline CDR1 MNHNY, CDR2 SVGAGI (reference sequence). This CDR3 region has 13 residues. The chain's CDR3 is CASSPDRVGIQYF. The CDR3 DNA reads TGTGCCAGCAGCCCGGACAGGGTGGGCATTCAGTACTTC.

V is TRBV4-1 and J is TRBJ2-4; 11 bases are shared with TRBD1. This CDR3 comprises 16 residues. CDR1 and CDR2 from the germline V gene are MGHRA and YSYEKL. J lost 2 bases, V lost 1 base, and 1 base had no gene match. CDR3 amino acids: CASSQGDRGSKNIQYF. The CDR3 nucleotides are TGCGCCAGCAGCCAAGGGGACAGGGGGTCCAAAAACATTCAGTACTTC.

This sequence joins TRBV5-1 and TRBJ1-1; D remains ambiguous. Trimming cost V 0 bases and J 1 base, with 10 bases left between them. The CDR3 sequence is 15 residues long. The V gene's germline CDR1 is SGHRS and CDR2 YFSETQ. The CDR3 spells CASSLEAGANTEAFF. Written as DNA, the CDR3 is TGCGCCAGCAGCTTGGAGGCCGGAGCGAACACTGAAGCTTTCTTT. The entire variable domain, with the rest obtained from reference TRBV5-1 and TRBJ1-1, is as follows: KAGVTQTPRYLIKTRGQQVTLSCSPISGHRSVSWYQQTPGQGLQFLFEYFSETQRNKGNFPGRFSGRQFSNSRSEMNVSTLELGDSALYLCASSLEAGANTEAFFGQGTRLTVV.

The V gene is TRBV19, the J gene TRBJ1-3, with D unclear. CDR3 length: 13 residues. The germline V gene has CDR1 LNHDA and CDR2 SQIVND (reference sequence). Trimming shortened V by 7 bases and J by 8 bases, and 15 bases separated the two germline ends. For the CDR3, the DNA is TGTGCCAGTATCCCCCAACGGAGGGACACCATATATTTT. Translation: CASIPQRRDTIYF.

The rearrangement joins TRBV5-6 to TRBJ2-2; D is unclear. The CDR3 length is 14 residues. CDR1 is SGHDT and CDR2 is YYEEEE in the germline V gene. Trimming cost V 3 bases and J 2 bases, with 8 bases left between them. For the CDR3, the DNA is TGTGCCAGCAGCTGGGTTACTAACACCGGGGAGCTGTTTTTT. This translates into CASSWVTNTGELFF.

As to this clone: Other DNA sequences from this sample encode an identical CDR3 as well. V gene TRBV9 combines with J gene TRBJ2-3; TRBD1 or TRBD2 may be the D gene (5 bases each). Per the germline V gene, CDR1 is SGDLS and CDR2 is YYNGEE. V dropped 0 bases and J dropped 3 bases, with 5 bases sitting between them. The CDR3 is made up of 13 amino acids. The CDR3 DNA reads as TGTGCCAGCAGCGTAGGGGGGACAGATACGCAGTATTTT. This translates into CASSVGGTDTQYF. Full variable domain (outside the CDR3, taken from reference TRBV9 and TRBJ2-3): DSGVTQTPKHLITATGQRVTLRCSPRSGDLSVYWYQQSLDQGLQFLIQYYNGEERAKGNILERFSAQQFPDLHSELNLSSLELGDSALYFCASSVGGTDTQYFGPGTRLTVL.

This chain joins TRBV4-1 and TRBJ2-2; D not certain. Germline loops: CDR1 MGHRA, CDR2 YSYEKL. Trimming left V 0 bases short and J 0 bases short, with 14 bases between. CDR3 length: 18 amino acids. The DNA of the CDR3 is TGCGCCAGCAGCCAAGATCTTCGACCACACGCGAACACCGGGGAGCTGTTTTTT. This translates into CASSQDLRPHANTGELFF.

The V call is TRBV15, the J call TRBJ1-2, with a possible D match to TRBD1 (5 bases). V lost 1 base and J 7 bases, leaving 25 bases between the germline ends. This CDR3 region has 18 residues. Per the germline V gene, CDR1 is LNHNV and CDR2 is YYDKDF (reference sequence). CDR3: CATSRGTLTSGGIGGYTF. As DNA, the CDR3 is TGTGCCACCAGCAGAGGCACCCTAACTAGTGGGGGAATTGGTGGCTACACCTTC.

In this sample, this clone turned up once. The chain recombines TRBV5-6 with TRBJ2-5; 11 bases map to TRBD2. CDR1 and CDR2 (germline): SGHDT, YYEEEE. The CDR3 extends over 17 amino acids. V was clipped by 1 base and J by 2 bases; unmatched bases: 7. The CDR3 DNA reads as TGTGCCAGCAGCTTGTCTAGACTAGCGGGAAATCAAGAGACCCAGTACTTC. It yields the protein CASSLSRLAGNQETQYF.

V is TRBV4-2 and J is TRBJ2-6, with D unresolved. V gave up 0 bases and J gave up 4 bases, with 10 bases separating them. The CDR3 runs 16 residues. Germline CDR1 and CDR2: LGHNA and YNFKEQ. The CDR3 bases are TGTGCCAGCAGCCAAGATCAGAGTTCAGGGGCCAACGTCCTGACTTTC. It specifies CASSQDQSSGANVLTF.

This clone was found a few times. The rearrangement joins TRBV7-8 to TRBJ2-7; D is uncertain. This CDR3 has 12 residues. Germline CDR1 SGHVS, CDR2 FQNEAQ. Trimming removed 5 bases from V and 4 bases from J, with 9 bases in between. CDR3 loop: CASSQNGYEQYF. The CDR3 coding sequence is TGTGCCAGCAGCCAAAACGGGTACGAGCAGTACTTC.